This T cell receptor (beta chain) stems from a study of T-cell memory formation after mild COVID-19. Study summary: There were largely donor-specific TCR clusters. Findings and limits, study-wide: Pre-infection memory carried some responding clones, suggesting that cross-reactive memory joined.

This clonotype has just a few counts. Its antigen is unknown. Amplification by 5'RACE using constant-segment primers produced TCR alpha and TCR beta cDNA libraries that carried sample barcodes and UMIs. TCRdb redid the calling of the 5' RACE reads with MiXCR, one entry per CDR3 protein. The sample records around 320,000 distinct CDR3 sequences, roughly an eighth being singletons. This CDR3 contains 15 residues. V dropped 0 bases and J dropped 5 bases, with 14 bases sitting between them. Germline CDR1 is SGDLS and CDR2 is YYNGEE. V and J are TRBV9 and TRBJ1-1; D call uncertain. The sequence was collected from a man aged 18 to 29 who had mild COVID-19 (a few samples of this study predate the infection). Cell type and time point are not known. The specimen sequenced was PBMCs or a T cell subset sorted from them (not recorded which). The CDR3: CASSVVEGGRTEAFF. CDR3 nucleotides: TGTGCCAGCAGCGTAGTCGAGGGAGGGAGGACTGAAGCTTTCTTT.